This T cell receptor (beta chain) originates from a study of blood T cell repertoires in COVID-19. On the study more broadly: Italy, Spain and the United States were the sources of the convalescent and acute COVID-19 samples. Nucleic acid was either cDNA or gDNA, and it came from T cells, B-cell-depleted T cells, or PBMCs.

Per the authors' pipeline: Reference gene primers were amplified, and this amplification served to estimate nucleated cell counts. Sequencing used immunoSEQ multiplex PCR; TCRdb keeps in-frame clones, though not all of them. For V, J and clone size, that table is used; D and trimming come from the DNA. The sample consists of about 250,000 clones, roughly nine tenths of them appearing once. Germline loops: CDR1 LNHDA, CDR2 SQIVND (reference sequence). The germline V and J ends were trimmed by 5 bases and 4 bases, with 11 bases remaining between them. This CDR3 region has 13 residues. This receptor was taken from a man younger than 35 with active or convalescent COVID-19. The sample consisted of peripheral blood. This chain connects TRBV19 to TRBJ1-1; D gene ambiguous. The CDR3 is CASSLGASTEAFF. In DNA form, the CDR3 reads TGTGCCAGTAGTTTGGGCGCTTCCACTGAAGCTTTCTTT.